This T cell receptor beta chain derives from a study of response to subunit inactivated influenza vaccine. Each CDR3 protein is one row after TCRdb ran MiXCR on the RT-PCR reads. The data contain around 200,000 distinct CDR3 sequences, 9.5% to 15% of them singletons. This CDR3 spans 15 amino acids. The germline CDR1 and CDR2 sequences are SGHVS and FQNEAQ. The V end was cut by 3 bases, the J end by 2 bases, with 12 bases between. The sample was also reused in another study, on T cells expressing NK-cell markers. From that second work: Libraries used 5'RACE template switching adding universal primer site and UMIs. Sorted T-cell subsets CD3+CD56+NKG2C+, CD3+CD56+NKG2C- and CD3+CD56-NKG2C+ were TCR beta-sequenced. Sequenced donors, eight in total, included seven who were HCMV-seropositive and one who was seronegative. Similarly, these clonotypes led the CD3+CD56-NKG2C+ fraction as well in several donors.

This chain links TRBV7-8 with TRBJ2-3, with D maybe TRBD2 (7 bases). The source of this sequence is a man aged 45-65 years who received an inactivated influenza vaccine. The source was CD8+ T cells sorted from PBMCs, collected about 11 days after vaccination. For the CDR3, the DNA is TGTGCCAGCAGCTTCCCCCGGGGGGCCACAGATACGCAGTATTTT. Protein sequence: CASSFPRGATDTQYF.